This T cell receptor beta chain was documented in a study of blood T cell repertoires in COVID-19. Study-level information: Whether acute or convalescent, the COVID-19 samples came from the United States, Italy and Spain. PBMCs, B-cell-depleted T cells, or T cells provided the cDNA or gDNA that made up the material.

In the original processing: Amplification with reference gene primers provided the estimates of nucleated cell counts. This table comes from immunoSEQ multiplex PCR, and its TCRdb copy is limited to in-frame clones, with some not included. V, J and clone size were drawn from that table, and D and trimming were deduced from the DNA. The top ten hold roughly a fifth of the sample, which has approximately 50,000 clones, 76% seen once. From germline, CDR1 is SGHTA and CDR2 FQGNSA. CDR3 length: 14 residues. Between the trimmed V and J ends, which lost 1 base and 13 bases, there was a span of 20 bases. Source material: peripheral blood. The rearrangement links TRBV7-2 to TRBJ2-7; the D gene is possibly TRBD2 (7 bases). This clonotype originated in a man aged 50 to 59 with active or convalescent COVID-19. The CDR3 sequence is CASSLGGGGLELYF. CDR3 in DNA: TGTGCCAGCAGCTTAGGAGGGGGAGGACTAGAGCTTTACTTC.